A selection of T cell receptor beta chains follows, all from one sample in a study of blood T cell repertoires in COVID-19. Measured with immunoSEQ multiplex PCR; TCRdb has only the in-frame clones, and not every one. The sample records approximately 150,000 clones, over 75% being singletons. Material for sequencing was peripheral blood. The receptor source for this set is a human donor in a cohort sampled during active COVID-19. The CDR3 runs from the conserved cysteine through the conserved F or W. The D gene is left open where the match is weak. Where a row states a size, it is once, few, many or the class of an expanded clone; other rows omit it.

V gene: TRBV18
clone size: NA
J gene: TRBJ2-7
D gene: NA
CDR3 protein: CASSPRTSNSYEQYF
CDR3 DNA: TGTGCCAGCTCACCGCGGACAAGCAACTCCTACGAGCAGTACTTC

V gene: TRBV3-1/TRBV3-2
clone size: NA
J gene: TRBJ1-6
D gene: NA
CDR3 protein: CASSQAGNSPLHF
CDR3 DNA: TGTGCCAGCAGCCAAGCCGGGAATTCACCCCTCCACTTT

V gene: TRBV30
clone size: once
J gene: TRBJ1-1
D gene: NA
CDR3 protein: CAWIRWNTEAFF
CDR3 DNA: TGTGCCTGGATACGGTGGAACACTGAAGCTTTCTTT

V gene: TRBV10-2
clone size: NA
J gene: TRBJ2-5
D gene: NA
CDR3 protein: CASGKGGNEETQYF
CDR3 DNA: TGCGCCAGCGGGAAGGGCGGGAACGAAGAGACCCAGTACTTC

V gene: TRBV19
clone size: NA
J gene: TRBJ1-3
D gene: NA
CDR3 protein: CASSISRGAHTIYF
CDR3 DNA: TGTGCCAGTAGTATAAGCAGGGGCGCACACACCATATATTTT

V gene: TRBV7-3
clone size: NA
J gene: TRBJ2-1
D gene: NA
CDR3 protein: CASSLDSSSYNEQFF
CDR3 DNA: TGTGCCAGCAGCTTAGACAGCAGCTCCTACAATGAGCAGTTCTTC

V gene: TRBV7-2
clone size: NA
J gene: TRBJ2-7
D gene: NA
CDR3 protein: CASSPMGGYEQYF
CDR3 DNA: TGTGCCAGCAGCCCAATGGGAGGCTACGAGCAGTACTTC

V gene: TRBV3-1/TRBV3-2
clone size: NA
J gene: TRBJ1-1
D gene: TRBD1
CDR3 protein: CASSQPGDRGRRTEAFF
CDR3 DNA: TGTGCCAGCAGCCAACCCGGGGACAGGGGGCGAAGAACTGAAGCTTTCTTT

V gene: TRBV7-2
clone size: NA
J gene: TRBJ2-2
D gene: NA
CDR3 protein: CASLAYRGRTGELFF
CDR3 DNA: TGTGCCAGCTTAGCTTATCGGGGAAGAACCGGGGAGCTGTTTTTT

V gene: TRBV27
clone size: NA
J gene: TRBJ2-7
D gene: TRBD2
CDR3 protein: CASRKSTSGIYEQYF
CDR3 DNA: TGTGCCAGCAGGAAATCGACTAGCGGGATATACGAGCAGTACTTC

V gene: TRBV5-5
clone size: NA
J gene: TRBJ1-6
D gene: TRBD1
CDR3 protein: CASSLRSSRTGGSPLHF
CDR3 DNA: TGTGCCAGCAGCTTGCGCTCTTCACGGACAGGAGGTTCACCCCTCCACTTT

V gene: TRBV3-1/TRBV3-2
clone size: NA
J gene: TRBJ1-4
D gene: NA
CDR3 protein: CASSPGRYRQATNEKLFF
CDR3 DNA: TGTGCCAGCAGCCCCGGCAGGTACCGACAGGCAACTAATGAAAAACTGTTTTTT

V gene: TRBV15
clone size: NA
J gene: TRBJ1-5
D gene: NA
CDR3 protein: CATSREGRGGQPQHF
CDR3 DNA: TGTGCCACCAGCAGAGAGGGCCGAGGAGGTCAGCCCCAGCATTTT

V gene: TRBV6-5
clone size: NA
J gene: TRBJ1-1
D gene: NA
CDR3 protein: CASSYSTVSRTEAFF
CDR3 DNA: TGTGCCAGCAGTTACTCGACCGTTAGCCGCACTGAAGCTTTCTTT

V gene: TRBV3-1/TRBV3-2
clone size: NA
J gene: TRBJ2-3
D gene: NA
CDR3 protein: CASSQGRNIGADTQYF
CDR3 DNA: TGTGCCAGCAGCCAAGGGCGTAACATTGGGGCGGATACGCAGTATTTT